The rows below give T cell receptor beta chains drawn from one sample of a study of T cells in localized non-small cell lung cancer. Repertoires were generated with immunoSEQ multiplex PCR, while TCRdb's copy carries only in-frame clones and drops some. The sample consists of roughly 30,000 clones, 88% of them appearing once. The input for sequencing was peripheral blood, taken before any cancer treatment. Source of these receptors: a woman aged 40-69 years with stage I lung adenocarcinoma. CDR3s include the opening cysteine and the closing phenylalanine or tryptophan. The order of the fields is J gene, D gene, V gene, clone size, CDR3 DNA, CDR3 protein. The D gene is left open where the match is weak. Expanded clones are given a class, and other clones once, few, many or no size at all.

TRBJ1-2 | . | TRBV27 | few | TGTGCCAGCAGTTCCCGACAGTCTAACTATGGCTACACCTTC | CASSSRQSNYGYTF
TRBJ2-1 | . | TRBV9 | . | TGTGCCAGCAGCCCCGGGACTGCAGTTTACAATGAGCAGTTCTTC | CASSPGTAVYNEQFF
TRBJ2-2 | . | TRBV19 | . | TGTGCCAGTAGTATAGTGGTAGTGAACACCGGGGAGCTGTTTTTT | CASSIVVVNTGELFF
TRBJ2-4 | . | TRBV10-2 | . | TGCGCCAGCAGTGAGTCACGGACAGTAGCCAAAAACATTCAGTACTTC | CASSESRTVAKNIQYF
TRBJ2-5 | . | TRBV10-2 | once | TGCGCCAGCAGTGAGGATCCGCAAGAGACCCAGTACTTC | CASSEDPQETQYF
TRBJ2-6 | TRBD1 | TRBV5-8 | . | TGTGCCAGCAGCCTCAATATCCAGGGGGCCGGGTTGGCTGGGGCCAACGTCCTGACTTTC | CASSLNIQGAGLAGANVLTF
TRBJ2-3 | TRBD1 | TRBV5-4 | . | TGTGCCAGCAGCTTCGTAGGGGGCGGGTTTTCATCCACAGATACGCAGTATTTT | CASSFVGGGFSSTDTQYF
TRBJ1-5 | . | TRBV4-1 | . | TGCGCCAGCAGCCAAGAGGGGTGGGGTCTTGTCCAGCCCCAGCATTTT | CASSQEGWGLVQPQHF
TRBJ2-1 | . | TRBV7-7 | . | TGTGCTAGCAGCCCTCAGACCGGGGAAAGCTCCTACAATGAGCAGTTCTTC | CASSPQTGESSYNEQFF
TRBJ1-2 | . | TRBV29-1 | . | TGCAGCGTTGGGATAGGACAGATTAACTATGGCTACACCTTC | CSVGIGQINYGYTF
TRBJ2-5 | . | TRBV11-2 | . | TGTGCCAGCAGCTTAAGGCGGGACAGACCACAAGAGACCCAGTACTTC | CASSLRRDRPQETQYF
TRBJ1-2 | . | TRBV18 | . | TGTGCCAGCTCACCTGTGACAGGTTCGAACTATGGCTACACCTTC | CASSPVTGSNYGYTF
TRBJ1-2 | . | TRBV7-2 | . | TGTGCCAGCAGCTTAGGGCAGGGCGGTACCTATGGCTACACCTTC | CASSLGQGGTYGYTF
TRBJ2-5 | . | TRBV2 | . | TGTGCCAGCAGGGAGGTTGCTTGGTACTTC | CASREVAWYF
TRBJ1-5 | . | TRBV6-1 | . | TGTGCCAGCAGTGACAGGGGTCAGCCCCAGCATTTT | CASSDRGQPQHF
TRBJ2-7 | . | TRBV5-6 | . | TGTGCCAGCAGCTTGGCGGACTACGAGCAGTACTTC | CASSLADYEQYF
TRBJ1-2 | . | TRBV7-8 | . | TGTGCCAGCAGCTTAGTACAACCTGGCTACACCTTC | CASSLVQPGYTF
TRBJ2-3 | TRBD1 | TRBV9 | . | TGTGCCAGCAGCACCTCGACAGGGTATACGCAGTATTTT | CASSTSTGYTQYF
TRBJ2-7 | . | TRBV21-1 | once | TGTGCCAGCAGCAAAACCCCGTTGGCGGGGTGGGGCGAGCAGTACTTC | CASSKTPLAGWGEQYF
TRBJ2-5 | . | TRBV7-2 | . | TGTGCCAGCAGCCTTCGACTAGAATATATTCAAGAGACCCAGTACTTC | CASSLRLEYIQETQYF
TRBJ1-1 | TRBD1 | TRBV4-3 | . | TGCGCCAGCAGCCAAGTCGGGACAGTGCTCATGAACACTGAAGCTTTCTTT | CASSQVGTVLMNTEAFF
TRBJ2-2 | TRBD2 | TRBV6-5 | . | TGTGCCAGCAGCCGGGAGGGATTTAACACCGGGGAGCTGTTTTTT | CASSREGFNTGELFF
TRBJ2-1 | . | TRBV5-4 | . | TGTGCCAGCAGCAAACTGCACAGGGAACCCTACAATGAGCAGTTCTTC | CASSKLHREPYNEQFF
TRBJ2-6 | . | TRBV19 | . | TGTGCCAGTGCACGTAGCTCTGGGGCCAACGTCCTGACTTTC | CASARSSGANVLTF
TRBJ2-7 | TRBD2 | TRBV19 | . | TGTGCCAGTAGTATAGGCGGGACTAGCTTTGCCTACGAGCAGTACTTC | CASSIGGTSFAYEQYF
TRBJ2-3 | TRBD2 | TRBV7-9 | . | TGTGCCAGCAGCCCGAGACTAGCGGGGGCAGATACGCAGTATTTT | CASSPRLAGADTQYF
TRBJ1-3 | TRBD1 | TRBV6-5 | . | TGTGCCAGCATGGCAGGGGGTGGAAACACCATATATTTT | CASMAGGGNTIYF
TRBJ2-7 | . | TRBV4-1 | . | TGCGCCAGCAGCCACGTTCGGGGGGCGGGGGACAGCCCTTACGAGCAGTACTTC | CASSHVRGAGDSPYEQYF
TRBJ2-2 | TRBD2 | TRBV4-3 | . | TGCGCCAGCAGCCAAGATGGGCTAGCGGGGCTCACCGGGGAGCTGTTTTTT | CASSQDGLAGLTGELFF
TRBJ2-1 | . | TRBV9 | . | TGTGCCAGCAGCGTAGTACCCCGCCCCAATGAGCAGTTCTTC | CASSVVPRPNEQFF
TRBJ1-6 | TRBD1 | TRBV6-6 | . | TGTGCCACACAACGAGACAGGGATGGATCACCCCTCCACTTT | CATQRDRDGSPLHF
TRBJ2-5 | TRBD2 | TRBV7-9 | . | TGTGCCAGCAGCTTAGATTCGGGGGGACCCCTGGAGACCCAGTACTTC | CASSLDSGGPLETQYF
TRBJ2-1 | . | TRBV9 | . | TGTGCCAGCAGCGTAGCTCTTACTGCCAATGAGCAGTTCTTC | CASSVALTANEQFF
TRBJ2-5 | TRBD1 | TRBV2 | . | TGTGCCAGCGACAGGGAAGAGACCCAGTACTTC | CASDREETQYF
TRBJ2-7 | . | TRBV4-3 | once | TGCGCCAGCAGCCAAGGTGGACCCTACGAGCAGTACTTC | CASSQGGPYEQYF
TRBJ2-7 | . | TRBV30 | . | TGTGCCTGCAAAGGGCTCACCTACGAGCAGTACTTC | CACKGLTYEQYF
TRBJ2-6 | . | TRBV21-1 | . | TGTGCCAGCAGCAAGGGGGTAATACCGAGGACTGGGGCCAACGTCCTGACTTTC | CASSKGVIPRTGANVLTF
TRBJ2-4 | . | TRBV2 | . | TGTGCCAGCAGTGGGAAGTCAGCCAAAAACATTCAGTACTTC | CASSGKSAKNIQYF
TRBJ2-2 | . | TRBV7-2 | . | TGTGCCAGCAGCCTGAGTATAGATCGAGAGCTGTTTTTT | CASSLSIDRELFF
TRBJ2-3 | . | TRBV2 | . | TGTGCCAGCAGTCCGACTAGCTACAAGGGGGGAGATACGCAGTATTTT | CASSPTSYKGGDTQYF
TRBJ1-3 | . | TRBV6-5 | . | TGTGCCAGCAGTTCCTCGGCTTACGGAAACACCATATATTTT | CASSSSAYGNTIYF
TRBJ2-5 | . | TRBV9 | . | TGTGCCAGCAGCGTAAACCCGGGCGAGACCCAGTACTTC | CASSVNPGETQYF
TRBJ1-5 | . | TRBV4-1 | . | TGCGCCAGCAGCCAGGGAGTTATCAATCAGCCCCAGCATTTT | CASSQGVINQPQHF
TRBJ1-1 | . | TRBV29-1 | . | TGCAGCACCCGAAGGACAGAATCTTTGACTGAAGCTTTCTTT | CSTRRTESLTEAFF
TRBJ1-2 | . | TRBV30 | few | TGTGCCTGGAGTGCCTATCCTTCTAACTATGGCTACACCTTC | CAWSAYPSNYGYTF
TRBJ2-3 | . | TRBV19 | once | TGTGCCAGTAGTATACTCCCTCGGGGGGCGGCTAGCACAGATACGCAGTATTTT | CASSILPRGAASTDTQYF
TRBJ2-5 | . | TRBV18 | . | TGTGCCAGCTCACTCGGGGGCCAGCAAGAGACCCAGTACTTC | CASSLGGQQETQYF
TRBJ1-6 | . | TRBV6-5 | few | TGTGCCAGCAGAGGGGGAGGCAATTCACCCCTCCACTTT | CASRGGGNSPLHF
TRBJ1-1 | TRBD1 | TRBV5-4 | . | TGTGCCAGCAGCCGACAGGGACAAGCTTTCTTT | CASSRQGQAFF
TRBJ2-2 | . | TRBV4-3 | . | TGCGCCAGCAGCCAAGAAACTCGCTTTGACACCGGGGAGCTGTTTTTT | CASSQETRFDTGELFF
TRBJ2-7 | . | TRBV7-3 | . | TGTGCCAGCAGCTATACCCGTGGCCAGGGAACCTACGAGCAGTACTTC | CASSYTRGQGTYEQYF
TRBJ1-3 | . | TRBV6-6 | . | TGTGCCAGCACCCTCGGGAACTCTGGAAACACCATATATTTT | CASTLGNSGNTIYF
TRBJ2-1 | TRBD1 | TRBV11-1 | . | TGTGCCAGCAGCTTAGCGCGGACAGGGGCTGAGCAGTTCTTC | CASSLARTGAEQFF
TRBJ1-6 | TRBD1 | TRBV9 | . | TGTGCCAGCAGCGTAGGCGGGACAGGGGTTAATTCACCCCTCCACTTT | CASSVGGTGVNSPLHF
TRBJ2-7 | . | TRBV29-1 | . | TGCAGCGTTGAAATCTTGGGTCGTCGCGAGCAGTACTTC | CSVEILGRREQYF